These 11 T cell receptor beta chains share one sample of origin, sequenced in a study of T cells in Graves' hyperthyroidism and ophthalmopathy. Amplified regions were TCR beta CDR3 sequences from RNA transcripts. The HTBI primer set was used in a first-round RT-PCR of the TCR CDR3. TCRdb redid the calling of the multiplex PCR reads with MiXCR, one entry per CDR3 protein. In the table there are 650,000 to 800,000 distinct CDR3 sequences, 45% of which are singletons. Material: peripheral blood or thyroid tissue (not recorded which). Every receptor here comes from an adult man with Graves' disease, either hyperthyroidism or ophthalmopathy (not recorded which).

This clonotype was seen a few times. The V call is TRBV19, the J call TRBJ1-1; 8 nucleotides line up with TRBD1. V was pared by 3 bases and J by 1 base, with 1 base of the junction left unmatched. The CDR3 loop spans 14 amino acids. Germline assignment: CDR1 LNHDA and CDR2 SQIVND (reference sequence). CDR3 coding DNA: TGTGCCAGTAGTATTGACAGGGGGAACACTGAAGCTTTCTTT. Translated, it gives CASSIDRGNTEAFF.

This clonotype was counted once. Here the CDR3 omits its conserved ending phenylalanine or tryptophan, so a read error is the likely source. The chain carries TRBV29-1 and TRBJ1-2; TRBD1 is a possible D gene (5 bases). The CDR3 runs 17 residues. Germline values: CDR1 SQVTM, CDR2 ANQGSEA. With 3 bases removed from V and 5 bases from J, the gap between germline ends came to 25 bases. The CDR3 nucleotides read TGCAGCGTTGACGAAGGGGATGTCTCAGGCAGTCAATATGGCTACACCGTC. This codes for CSVDEGDVSGSQYGYTV.

This clonotype was detected a few times. This chain connects TRBV20-1 to TRBJ2-7; 8 nucleotides align to TRBD2. The germline V gene encodes CDR1 DFQATT and CDR2 SNEGSKA (reference sequence). This CDR3 comprises 15 residues. The trim removed 3 bases at V and 2 bases at J, leaving 9 bases unmatched. The CDR3 is CSARSVSGETYEQYF. In DNA form, the CDR3 reads TGCAGTGCTAGGTCAGTTAGCGGGGAAACCTACGAGCAGTACTTC.

V and J are TRBV2 and TRBJ1-4; no definite D call. The germline gives CDR1 SNHLY, CDR2 FYNNEI. V lost 10 bases and J 0 bases, leaving 9 bases between the germline ends. This CDR3 is built from 13 residues. In nucleotides, the CDR3 is TGTGCCACCTCCGGGACAACTAATGAAAAACTGTTTTTT. Translation: CATSGTTNEKLFF.

CDR3 region: CAIRETDPGAGQPQHF. CDR3 DNA: TGTGCCATCAGGGAGACGGATCCGGGGGCAGGTCAGCCCCAGCATTTT. The chain links TRBV10-3 to TRBJ1-5, with D possibly being TRBD1 (6 bases). Trimming removed 6 bases at V and 6 bases at J, with 21 bases between. Germline values: CDR1 ENHRY, CDR2 SYGVKD. The CDR3 sequence is 16 residues long.

This clonotype was seen only a few times. CDR3 DNA: TGTGCCAGCAGTTTGACAGGGACAGGAGCCACTGAAGCTTTCTTT. This translates into CASSLTGTGATEAFF. The chain has TRBV2 and TRBJ1-1, with 8 positions matching TRBD1. Germline V gene sequence: CDR1 SNHLY, CDR2 FYNNEI. CDR3 length: 15 amino acids. J lost 4 bases, V lost 5 bases, and 9 bases had no gene match.

The chain has TRBV29-1 and TRBJ1-3; 8 bases line up with TRBD1. The CDR3 has 16 amino acids. Trimming took 5 bases from V and 0 from J; bases not matched to a gene: 9. Germline V gives CDR1 SQVTM, CDR2 ANQGSEA. This CDR3 is CSVLWRDRFSGNTIYF. CDR3 nucleotides: TGCAGCGTTCTCTGGCGGGACAGGTTCTCTGGAAACACCATATATTTT.

The chain carries TRBV6-2 or TRBV6-3 and TRBJ2-7; D is ambiguous. Germline-derived CDR1 and CDR2 are MNHEY and SVGEGT. Trimming left V 2 bases short and J 2 bases short, with 7 bases between. The CDR3 is 13 residues long. CDR3 loop: CASSYTGPYEQYF. In nucleotides, the CDR3 is TGTGCCAGCAGTTACACCGGGCCCTACGAGCAGTACTTC.

This clonotype has at least ten counts. The V gene is TRBV9, the J gene TRBJ2-7; D is perhaps TRBD1 (6 bases). The CDR3 length is 13 residues. V dropped 0 bases and J dropped 6 bases, with 10 bases sitting between them. Germline CDR1 SGDLS, CDR2 YYNGEE. CDR3 in amino acids: CASSVDPGAEQYF. The CDR3 region has the DNA TGTGCCAGCAGCGTAGACCCAGGGGCCGAGCAGTACTTC. Based on the CDR3 plus reference TRBV9 and TRBJ2-7, the full variable domain is DSGVTQTPKHLITATGQRVTLRCSPRSGDLSVYWYQQSLDQGLQFLIQYYNGEERAKGNILERFSAQQFPDLHSELNLSSLELGDSALYFCASSVDPGAEQYFGPGTRLTVT.

The chain joins TRBV12-3 or TRBV12-4 to TRBJ1-1; D remains ambiguous. V was clipped by 4 bases and J by 2 bases, with 8 bases between them. The CDR3 totals 13 residues. CDR3 nucleotide sequence: TGTGCCAGCAGTTACTTTGGAAACACTGAAGCTTTCTTT. It is translated as CASSYFGNTEAFF.

The chain joins TRBV2 to TRBJ2-7, with D tentatively TRBD2 (6 bases). The CDR3 contains 16 residues. Trimming took 3 bases from V and 7 from J, leaving 22 bases between them. Germline CDR1 is SNHLY and CDR2 is FYNNEI. The CDR3 region is CASSDGGDSGYREQYF. CDR3 bases: TGTGCCAGCAGTGACGGCGGGGACTCCGGCTATAGGGAGCAGTACTTC.